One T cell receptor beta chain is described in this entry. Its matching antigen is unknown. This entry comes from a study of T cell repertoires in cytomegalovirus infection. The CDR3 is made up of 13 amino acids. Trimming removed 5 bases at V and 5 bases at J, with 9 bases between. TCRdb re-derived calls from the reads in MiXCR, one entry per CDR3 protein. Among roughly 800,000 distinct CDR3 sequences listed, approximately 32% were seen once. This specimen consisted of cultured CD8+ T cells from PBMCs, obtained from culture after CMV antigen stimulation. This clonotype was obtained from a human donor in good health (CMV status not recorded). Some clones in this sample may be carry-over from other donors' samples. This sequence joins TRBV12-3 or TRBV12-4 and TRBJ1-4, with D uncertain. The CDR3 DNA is TGTGCCAGCAGTCCACGGCGGAATGAAAAACTGTTTTTT. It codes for CASSPRRNEKLFF.